This T cell receptor beta chain was profiled in a study of identical twins. TCRdb re-called the 5' RACE reads with MiXCR, one entry per CDR3 protein. The top ten hold 4.3% of the sample, which has over 600,000 distinct CDR3 sequences, 20% to 25% seen once. The germline V gene has CDR1 SGHRS and CDR2 YFSETQ. Trimming left V 0 bases short and J 6 bases short, with 9 bases between. The CDR3 length is 14 residues. This clonotype was picked up a small number of times. The same sample was also studied in work on T cells expressing NK-cell markers.

Source material: PBMCs. This TCR came from a woman between 18 and 29 years old in good health. V gene TRBV5-1 combines with J gene TRBJ2-2; no definite D call. CDR3 DNA: TGCGCCAGCAGCTTGGGGCCGGGTTCCGGGGAGCTGTTTTTT. It is translated as CASSLGPGSGELFF.